This TCR beta chain is drawn from a study of CXCR3-negative and CXCR3-positive naive CD8 T cells. Findings and limits, study-wide: In naive cells, CXCR3-negative and CXCR3-positive subsets had similar TRBV-TRBJ usage; memory cells differed. More hydrophobic TRB CDR3s occurred in CXCR3-positive than in CXCR3-negative naive cells.

Germline-derived CDR1 and CDR2 are SNHLY and FYNNEI. There are 16 residues in the CDR3. TRB cDNA libraries were made by UMI-labeled 5' RACE. TCRdb reprocessed the 5' RACE reads and reports one entry per CDR3 protein, with no DNA. The listing contains some 120,000 distinct CDR3 sequences. As regards this clonotype: What it binds is unknown.

Input material: naive CXCR3+ CD8+ T cells from blood. The subset: CD45RO-CCR7+CD27+CD95- naive CD8+ T cells expressing CXCR3 (TNR3+). This receptor was obtained from a human donor in good health. Some clones in this sample may be carry-over from other donors' samples. The chain links TRBV2 to TRBJ2-7; TCRdb proposes TRBD2, but this gene call is untestable without DNA. CDR3 protein: CATDGNPSGQDYEQYF.